The 19 T cell receptor beta chains listed next were all sequenced from one sample in a study of CD8+CD57+ T cells in acquired aplastic anemia. In patients chosen for sequencing, flow cytometry had shown CD8+CD57+ cell expansion. TCR beta VDJ and CDR3 profiling used genomic DNA as template. TCRdb processed the reads anew with MiXCR; each CDR3 protein has one entry. The sample contains 200,000 to 300,000 distinct CDR3 sequences, around 82% of which appear only once. Specimen: sorted CD4+, CD8+, or CD8+CD57+ T cells (not recorded which) from PBMCs. These receptors were taken from a human donor with aplastic anemia.

For this clonotype: Given the absence of the conserved phenylalanine or tryptophan at the CDR3 end, a read error is likely. The DNA is left out, because the CDR3 cannot be placed on it with certainty; the CDR3 is given as TCRdb lists it. The V and J genes are TRBV7-9 and TRBJ2-3; TRBD1, the D gene given by the table, was not confirmed from the DNA. Germline V gene data show CDR1 as SEHNR and CDR2 as FQNEAQ (reference sequence). The CDR3 comprises 13 residues, both ends counted. The CDR3 loop reads CASGFQGRGGSDE.

The chain recombines TRBV7-8 with TRBJ1-4; 7 nucleotides agree with TRBD1. Germline CDR1 is SGHVS and CDR2 is FQNEAQ. The length of the CDR3 is 15 residues. The V and J ends lost 3 bases and 16 bases, in that order; junction bases with no gene match: 17. The DNA for the CDR3 is TGTGCCAGCAGCTTTCATGCAGACGGGACAGAACTTTCGTTTTTT. Its protein is CASSFHADGTELSFF.

This chain links TRBV7-9 with TRBJ2-1; D ambiguous. The V and J ends lost 1 base and 13 bases respectively, with 23 bases between them. Germline assignment: CDR1 SEHNR and CDR2 FQNEAQ (reference sequence). The CDR3 consists of 16 residues. The CDR3 loop reads CASSLDGRLNTEAQFF. CDR3 bases: TGTGCCAGCAGCTTAGATGGACGGTTGAACACTGAAGCTCAGTTCTTC.

Concerning this clonotype: Lacking the conserved final phenylalanine or tryptophan, this CDR3 likely reflects a read error. The limits of the CDR3 on the DNA are not certain, so only TCRdb's listed CDR3 is given. The chain recombines TRBV2 with TRBJ2-1; the table gives TRBD1 as D, unverified against the DNA. The CDR3 contains 16 residues when both ends are counted. Germline V gene data show CDR1 as SNHLY and CDR2 as FYNNEI. The CDR3 protein is CASSDGGVHGQFFGPG.

About this clonotype itself: Germline and junction disagree at one end, which may indicate a read error. The chain uses TRBV7-6 and TRBJ1-5, with TRBD1 as a possible D gene (6 bases). Germline V CDR1 and CDR2: SGHVS, FNYEAQ. The CDR3 spans 15 residues. The CDR3 bases are TGTGCCAGCAGCGTAGCGCACGGGACAAAACAGCCCCAGCATTTT. It is translated as CASSVAHGTKQPQHF.

With respect to this clonotype: No conserved phenylalanine or tryptophan is present at the end of the CDR3, so a read error is the likely explanation. Because the CDR3's place on the DNA is in doubt, the DNA is left out and the CDR3 is given as listed by TCRdb. V and J are TRBV7-2 and TRBJ2-3; TRBD1 is the table's D call, not checked against the DNA. Germline V gene sequence: CDR1 SGHTA, CDR2 FQGNSA. With termini counted, the CDR3 has 13 amino acids. CDR3 sequence: CASGLRQGYLRYT.

This clonotype was observed a few times. The chain employs TRBV9 and TRBJ2-7; possibly TRBD1 for D (5 bases). The length of the CDR3 is 14 residues. Per germline, CDR1 SGDLS and CDR2 YYNGEE. Trimming took 3 bases from V and 0 from J, leaving 10 bases between them. The CDR3 region is CASSADSASYEQYV. The CDR3 DNA is TGTGCCAGCAGCGCCGACAGCGCCTCCTACGAGCAGTACGTC.

This clonotype was seen a few times. No conserved phenylalanine or tryptophan ends this CDR3, so it is likely a read error. The limits of the CDR3 on the DNA are not certain, so only TCRdb's listed CDR3 is given. This rearrangement joins TRBV7-8 to TRBJ1-2. The CDR3 length is 13 residues, termini included. Germline CDR1 is SGHVS and CDR2 is FQNEAQ. The CDR3 here is CASSLAVGPDTQY.

The rearrangement uses TRBV7-3 and TRBJ1-2, with D unresolved. Germline CDR1 and CDR2: SGHTA and FQGTGA. The CDR3 is 13 residues long. Deletions cut 4 bases from V and 14 bases from J, with 20 bases between. The CDR3 reads CASSSSATRGETF. The CDR3 DNA follows: TGTGCCAGCAGCTCGAGCGCAACGAGAGGAGAGACCTTC.

The gene calls are TRBV9 and TRBJ2-7, with 7 bases aligning to TRBD1. V lost 4 bases and J lost 5; bases outside the gene matches: 9. This CDR3 has 14 residues. Germline V gives CDR1 SGDLS, CDR2 YYNGEE. CDR3 loop: CASSLSTGVNEQYF. The CDR3 nucleotides are TGTGCCAGCAGCCTTTCTACAGGGGTCAACGAGCAGTACTTC. Filled out from reference TRBV9 and TRBJ2-7, the complete variable domain reads DSGVTQTPKHLITATGQRVTLRCSPRSGDLSVYWYQQSLDQGLQFLIQYYNGEERAKGNILERFSAQQFPDLHSELNLSSLELGDSALYFCASSLSTGVNEQYFGPGTRLTVT.

Note on this clonotype: Since no conserved phenylalanine or tryptophan closes the CDR3, a read error is the likely cause. It is unclear where the CDR3 begins or ends on the DNA, so no DNA is shown, and the CDR3 is as TCRdb lists it. V gene TRBV7-2 combines with J gene TRBJ1-5. The germline CDR1 and CDR2 sequences are SGHTA and FQGNSA. The CDR3 sequence runs 13 residues, both termini included. The CDR3 loop reads CASSLTSGSGDTY.

The count of this clonotype is one. The junction does not match germline at one end; this may be a read error. Here the CDR3 reads CASSLAGSHGTNDF. The CDR3 DNA is TGTGCCAGCAGCTTAGCGGGTAGCCACGGTACCAACGATTTT. The V gene is TRBV7-9, the J gene TRBJ2-3, with D unresolved. Germline V gene sequence: CDR1 SEHNR, CDR2 FQNEAQ (reference sequence). CDR3 size: 14 residues. Looking up the rest from reference TRBV7-9 and TRBJ2-3 gives the full variable domain: DTGVSQNPRHKITKRGQNVTFRCDPISEHNRLYWYRQTLGQGPEFLTYFQNEAQLEKSRLLSDRFSAERPKGSFSTLEIQRTEQGDSAMYLCASSLAGSHGTNDFGPGTRLTVL.

Details on this clonotype: Compared with germline, one end of the junction differs, possibly owing to a read error. The chain employs TRBV29-1 and TRBJ2-3; 9 nucleotides align to TRBD2. Germline V gene lookup returns CDR1 SQVTM and CDR2 ANQGSEA. This CDR3 region has 15 residues. CDR3 region: CSVGVLAGSTDSQYF. The CDR3 coding sequence is TGCAGCGTTGGCGTTCTAGCGGGGAGCACAGATTCGCAGTATTTT.

About this clonotype itself: The missing conserved phenylalanine or tryptophan at the end of this CDR3 makes a read error likely. The chain combines TRBV7-2 with TRBJ2-3, with unresolved D. CDR1 and CDR2 (germline): SGHTA, FQGNSA. V lost 8 bases, J lost 3 bases, and 12 bases lay in between. This CDR3 has 13 amino acids. The chain's CDR3 is CASGYGRTDTQYV. DNA of the CDR3: TGTGCCAGCGGCTACGGGCGGACAGATACGCAGTATGTT.

Concerning this clonotype: With a much larger clone just one base away, this may be a read error. This sequence joins TRBV11-3 and TRBJ2-3; the D is unclear. The germline V and J ends were trimmed by 8 bases and 6 bases, with 15 bases remaining between them. The CDR3 loop spans 13 amino acids. Germline lookup yields CDR1 SGHNT and CDR2 YENEEA. CDR3 loop: CASSRRANDTQYF. The CDR3 DNA reads TGTGCCAGCTCAAGACGGGCCAACGATACGCAGTATTTT.

This rearrangement joins TRBV2 to TRBJ2-7; 8 bases align to TRBD1. The CDR3 sequence is 16 residues long. In germline, CDR1 is SNHLY, CDR2 FYNNEI. The CDR3 sequence is CASSAVGQANTAAFFV. The CDR3 DNA reads as TGTGCCAGCAGTGCGGTGGGACAGGCGAACACTGCAGCTTTCTTTGTC.

Comment on this clonotype: Its ends do not fully match the called genes, so a read error is possible. For the CDR3, the DNA is TGTGCCAGCAGCTTGGCCGGGGGTGCAACTAAGGAAAAACTGTTTTTT. Protein: CASSLAGGATKEKLFF. The chain recombines TRBV7-8 with TRBJ1-4; a weak D match, TRBD1 (5 bases). CDR3 size: 16 residues. The germline V gene encodes CDR1 SGHVS and CDR2 FQNEAQ.

This clonotype was picked up one time. The chain has TRBV7-8 and TRBJ2-3, with 9 bases lining up with TRBD2. Germline values: CDR1 SGHVS, CDR2 FQNEAQ. CDR3 length: 14 residues. After removal of 3 bases from V and 10 bases from J, the junction contained 8 bases not matched to a gene. CDR3 protein: CASSFAGGAVPQYF. The CDR3 DNA reads TGTGCCAGCAGCTTCGCGGGAGGGGCGGTTCCGCAGTATTTT. The variable domain in full, with the rest retrieved from reference TRBV7-8 and TRBJ2-3, is GAGVSQSPRYKVAKRGQDVALRCDPISGHVSLFWYQQALGQGPEFLTYFQNEAQLDKSGLPSDRFFAERPEGSVSTLKIQRTQQEDSAVYLCASSFAGGAVPQYFGPGTRLTVL.

About this clonotype: The CDR3 end shows no conserved phenylalanine or tryptophan, and so a read error is likely. The J gene is TRBJ2-1, the V gene TRBV2; D is tentatively TRBD1 or TRBD2 (6 bases each). The V and J ends lost 6 bases and 12 bases respectively, with 27 bases between them. The CDR3 has 16 residues. Germline CDR1 and CDR2: SNHLY and FYNNEI. Here the CDR3 reads CASREGGTNTQDLQFC. The CDR3 bases are TGTGCCAGCAGGGAGGGGGGCACAAATACGCAGGATTTGCAGTTCTGC.